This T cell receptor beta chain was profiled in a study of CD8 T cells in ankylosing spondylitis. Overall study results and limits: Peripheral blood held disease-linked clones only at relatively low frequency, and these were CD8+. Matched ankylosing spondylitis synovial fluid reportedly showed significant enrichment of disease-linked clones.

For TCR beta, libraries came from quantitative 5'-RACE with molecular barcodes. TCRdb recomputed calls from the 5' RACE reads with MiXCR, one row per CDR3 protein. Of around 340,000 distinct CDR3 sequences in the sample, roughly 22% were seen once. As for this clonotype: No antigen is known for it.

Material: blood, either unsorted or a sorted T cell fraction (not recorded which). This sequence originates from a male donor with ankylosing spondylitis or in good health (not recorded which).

The CDR3 region is CASSLFGTGTEAFF. The CDR3 bases are TGTGCCAGCAGTTTATTTGGGACAGGGACTGAAGCTTTCTTT. V is TRBV27 and J is TRBJ1-1, with 9 bases aligning to TRBD1. Germline lookup yields CDR1 MNHEY and CDR2 SMNVEV (reference sequence). V dropped 1 base and J dropped 5; count of bases not matched to a gene: 2. The CDR3 is 14 residues long.